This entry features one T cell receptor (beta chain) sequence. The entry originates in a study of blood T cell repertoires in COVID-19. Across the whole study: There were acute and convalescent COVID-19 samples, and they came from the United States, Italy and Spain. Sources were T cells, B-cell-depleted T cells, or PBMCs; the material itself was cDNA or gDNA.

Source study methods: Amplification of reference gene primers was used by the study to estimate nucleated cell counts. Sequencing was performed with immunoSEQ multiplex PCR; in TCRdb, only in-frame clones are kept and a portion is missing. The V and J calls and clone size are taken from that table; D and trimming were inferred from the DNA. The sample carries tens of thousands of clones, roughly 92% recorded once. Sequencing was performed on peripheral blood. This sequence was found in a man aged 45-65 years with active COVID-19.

The CDR3 nucleotides are TGTGCCAGCAGCGAGGGACTAACCTCCTACGAGCAGTACTTC. Protein sequence: CASSEGLTSYEQYF. The chain has TRBV11-2 and TRBJ2-7, with 7 bases matching TRBD2. There are 14 residues in the CDR3. CDR1 is SGHAT and CDR2 is FQNNGV in the germline V gene. The V gene end was trimmed by 5 bases and the J gene end by 0 bases; junction bases not matched to a gene: 4.